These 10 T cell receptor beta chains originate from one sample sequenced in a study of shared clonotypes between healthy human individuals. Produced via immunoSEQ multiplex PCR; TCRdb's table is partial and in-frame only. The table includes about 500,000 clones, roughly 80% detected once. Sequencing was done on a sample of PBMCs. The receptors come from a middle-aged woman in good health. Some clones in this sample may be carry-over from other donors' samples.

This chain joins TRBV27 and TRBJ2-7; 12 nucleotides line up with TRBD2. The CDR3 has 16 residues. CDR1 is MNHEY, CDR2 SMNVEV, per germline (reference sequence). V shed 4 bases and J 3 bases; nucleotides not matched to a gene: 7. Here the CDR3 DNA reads TGTGCCAGCAGTTCCTCTAGCGGGAGGGGTCTCTACGAGCAGTACTTC. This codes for CASSSSSGRGLYEQYF.

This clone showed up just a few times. The CDR3 nucleotides are TGTGCCAGCAGTCCCTATAGCGGGAGCGCAGAGACCCAGTACTTC. Translating it yields CASSPYSGSAETQYF. The chain combines TRBV9 with TRBJ2-5, with 9 bases that match TRBD2. Germline CDR1 and CDR2: SGDLS and YYNGEE. V lost 5 bases and J lost 4; bases outside the gene matches: 9. CDR3 length: 15 amino acids.

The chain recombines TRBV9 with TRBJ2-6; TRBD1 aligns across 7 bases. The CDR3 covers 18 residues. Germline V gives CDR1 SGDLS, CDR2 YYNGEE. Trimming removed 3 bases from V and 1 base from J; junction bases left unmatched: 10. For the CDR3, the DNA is TGTGCCAGCAGCGGGGGACAGTCCCCTGGTTCTGGGGCCAACGTCCTGACTTTC. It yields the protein CASSGGQSPGSGANVLTF. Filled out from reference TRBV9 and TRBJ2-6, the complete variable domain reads DSGVTQTPKHLITATGQRVTLRCSPRSGDLSVYWYQQSLDQGLQFLIQYYNGEERAKGNILERFSAQQFPDLHSELNLSSLELGDSALYFCASSGGQSPGSGANVLTFGAGSRLTVL.

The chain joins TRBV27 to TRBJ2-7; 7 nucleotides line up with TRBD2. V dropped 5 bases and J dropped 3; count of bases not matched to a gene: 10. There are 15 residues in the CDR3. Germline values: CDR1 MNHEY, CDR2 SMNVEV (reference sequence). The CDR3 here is CASSGGDGLVYEQYF. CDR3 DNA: TGTGCCAGCAGTGGGGGGGACGGACTAGTCTACGAGCAGTACTTC.

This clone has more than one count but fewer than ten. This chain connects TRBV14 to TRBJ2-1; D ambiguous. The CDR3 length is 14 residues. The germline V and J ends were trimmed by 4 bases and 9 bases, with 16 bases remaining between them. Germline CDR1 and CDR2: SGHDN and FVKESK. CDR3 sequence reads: CASSPELGTGEQFF. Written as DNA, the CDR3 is TGTGCCAGCAGCCCAGAGCTAGGAACGGGTGAGCAGTTCTTC.

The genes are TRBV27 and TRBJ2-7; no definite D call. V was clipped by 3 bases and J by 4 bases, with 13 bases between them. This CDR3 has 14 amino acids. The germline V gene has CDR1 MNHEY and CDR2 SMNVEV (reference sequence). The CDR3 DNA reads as TGTGCCAGCAGTTTGCAAAGTGGGATATACGAGCAGTACTTC. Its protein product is CASSLQSGIYEQYF.

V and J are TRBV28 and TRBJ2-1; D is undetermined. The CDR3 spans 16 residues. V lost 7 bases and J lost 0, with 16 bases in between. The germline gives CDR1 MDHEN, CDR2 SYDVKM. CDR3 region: CASTLPGASSYNEQFF. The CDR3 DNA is TGTGCCAGCACCCTCCCGGGCGCGAGCTCCTACAATGAGCAGTTCTTC.

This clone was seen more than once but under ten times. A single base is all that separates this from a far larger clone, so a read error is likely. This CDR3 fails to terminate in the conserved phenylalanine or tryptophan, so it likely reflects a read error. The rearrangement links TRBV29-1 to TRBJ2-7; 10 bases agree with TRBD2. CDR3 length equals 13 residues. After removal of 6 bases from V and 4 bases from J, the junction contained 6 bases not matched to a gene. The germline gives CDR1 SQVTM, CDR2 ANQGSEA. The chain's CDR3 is CSVSTSGSYEQYL. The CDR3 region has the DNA TGCAGCGTCTCGACTAGCGGGTCGTACGAGCAGTACCTC.

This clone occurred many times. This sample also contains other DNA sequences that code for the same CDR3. The CDR3 sequence: CASSEGLAGSYEQYF. DNA of the CDR3: TGTGCCAGCAGTGAAGGACTAGCGGGATCCTACGAGCAGTACTTC. This chain links TRBV6-1 with TRBJ2-7, with 11 bases aligning to TRBD2. CDR3 length: 15 residues. The V and J ends lost 1 base and 1 base, in that order; junction bases with no gene match: 0. CDR1 and CDR2 (germline): MNHNS, SASEGT.

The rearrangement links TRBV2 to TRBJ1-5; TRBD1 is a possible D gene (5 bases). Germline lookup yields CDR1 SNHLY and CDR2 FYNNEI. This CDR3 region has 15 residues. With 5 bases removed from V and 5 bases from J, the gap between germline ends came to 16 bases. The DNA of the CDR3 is TGTGCCAGCAGTCGACCGGGGGAGTCCGATCAGCCCCAGCATTTT. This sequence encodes CASSRPGESDQPQHF.